This TCR beta chain was sequenced for a study of shared clonotypes between healthy human individuals. Trimming shortened V by 5 bases and J by 3 bases, and 8 bases separated the two germline ends. The germline V gene has CDR1 SQVTM and CDR2 ANQGSEA. This CDR3 has 12 amino acids. Libraries were prepared by immunoSEQ multiplex PCR; TCRdb keeps only in-frame clonotypes and omits some of them. Of some 1.5 million clones listed, around 98% are singletons. The sequence came from a man between 25 and 39 years old in good health. Sequencing was done on a sample of naive CD4+ T cells sorted from blood. Subset in this sample: CD45RA+ positively selected. J is TRBJ2-1 and V is TRBV29-1; D not resolved. The CDR3 protein is CSVKDGYNEQFF. In DNA form, the CDR3 reads TGCAGCGTTAAGGACGGCTACAATGAGCAGTTCTTC.